Listed below are T cell receptor beta chains from one sample, sequenced in a study of blood T cell repertoires in COVID-19. The assay was immunoSEQ multiplex PCR, and TCRdb's table has in-frame clones only and misses some. The data show some 390,000 clones, around 89% seen once. The sequencing sample was made of peripheral blood. The receptors stem from a woman aged 40 to 50 with COVID-19, enrolled during active disease. The CDR3 runs from the conserved cysteine through the conserved F or W. D genes are given only for firm matches.

v_call: TRBV4-2
j_call: TRBJ1-4
d_call: -
cdr3_length: 15
cdr3_nt: TGTGCCAGCAGCCAAGTTGGAGACCGAGATCAAAAACTGTTTTTT
cdr3_aa: CASSQVGDRDQKLFF

v_call: TRBV6-5
j_call: TRBJ2-3
d_call: TRBD1
cdr3_length: 15
cdr3_nt: TGTGCCAGCATCCTTGACAGGGGAGGCACAGATACGCAGTATTTT
cdr3_aa: CASILDRGGTDTQYF

v_call: TRBV30
j_call: TRBJ1-3
d_call: -
cdr3_length: 14
cdr3_nt: TGTGCCTGGAGTGGGCAGTCCGCTGGAAACACCATATATTTT
cdr3_aa: CAWSGQSAGNTIYF

v_call: TRBV7-3
j_call: TRBJ1-6
d_call: -
cdr3_length: 15
cdr3_nt: TGTGCCAGCAGCTTGATTTCCGGGAAGGACTCACCCCTCCACTTT
cdr3_aa: CASSLISGKDSPLHF

v_call: TRBV5-4
j_call: TRBJ1-6
d_call: TRBD1
cdr3_length: 16
cdr3_nt: TGTGCCAGCAGCGTGACCAGGGGGATGGTTAATTCACCCCTCCACTTT
cdr3_aa: CASSVTRGMVNSPLHF

v_call: TRBV5-6
j_call: TRBJ2-7
d_call: -
cdr3_length: 14
cdr3_nt: TGTGCCAGCAGCTTGTCAGTTCTACTATACGAGCAGTACTTC
cdr3_aa: CASSLSVLLYEQYF

v_call: TRBV24-1
j_call: TRBJ2-1
d_call: -
cdr3_length: 19
cdr3_nt: TGTGCCACCAGTGATTCGTCTCCCGAGGACAGCCTCTCCTACAATGAGCAGTTCTTC
cdr3_aa: CATSDSSPEDSLSYNEQFF

v_call: TRBV5-1
j_call: TRBJ2-1
d_call: TRBD1
cdr3_length: 14
cdr3_nt: TGCGCCAGCAGCTTGGGACAGGGGTACAATGAGCAGTTCTTC
cdr3_aa: CASSLGQGYNEQFF

v_call: TRBV4-3
j_call: TRBJ1-4
d_call: -
cdr3_length: 17
cdr3_nt: TGCGCCAGCAGCCAAGGGACAGCATTTGCAACTAATGAAAAACTGTTTTTT
cdr3_aa: CASSQGTAFATNEKLFF

v_call: TRBV7-9
j_call: TRBJ2-7
d_call: TRBD1
cdr3_length: 15
cdr3_nt: TGTGCCAGCAGCGCTGAAGGACAGGGGGCCTACGAGCAGTACTTC
cdr3_aa: CASSAEGQGAYEQYF

v_call: TRBV6-5
j_call: TRBJ1-6
d_call: TRBD1
cdr3_length: 13
cdr3_nt: TGTGCCAGCCACAGGGGGATAGATTCACCCCTCCACTTT
cdr3_aa: CASHRGIDSPLHF

v_call: TRBV30
j_call: TRBJ1-2
d_call: -
cdr3_length: 13
cdr3_nt: TGTGCCTGGGCGTCGTCCTCTCTACATGGCTACACCTTC
cdr3_aa: CAWASSSLHGYTF

v_call: TRBV13
j_call: TRBJ2-2
d_call: TRBD2
cdr3_length: 19
cdr3_nt: TGTGCCAGCAGCCCTCGTAGGGGACTAGCGGGAGCGGGCACCGGGGAGCTGTTTTTT
cdr3_aa: CASSPRRGLAGAGTGELFF

v_call: TRBV5-8
j_call: TRBJ1-2
d_call: -
cdr3_length: 12
cdr3_nt: TGTGCCAGCAGCTTGGACAGATATGGCTACACCTTC
cdr3_aa: CASSLDRYGYTF

v_call: TRBV3-1/TRBV3-2
j_call: TRBJ1-1
d_call: -
cdr3_length: 15
cdr3_nt: TGTGCCAGCAGCCAAGATGGGAGGGGGTACACTGAAGCTTTCTTT
cdr3_aa: CASSQDGRGYTEAFF

v_call: TRBV6-5
j_call: TRBJ1-5
d_call: TRBD1
cdr3_length: 15
cdr3_nt: TGTGCCAGCACCAACGAGGGACAGGTTAATCAGCCCCAGCATTTT
cdr3_aa: CASTNEGQVNQPQHF

v_call: TRBV11-3
j_call: TRBJ2-2
d_call: TRBD1
cdr3_length: 15
cdr3_nt: TGTGCCAGCAGCTTAGAAGCAGGGGGAACCGGGGAGCTGTTTTTT
cdr3_aa: CASSLEAGGTGELFF

v_call: TRBV28
j_call: TRBJ1-2
d_call: -
cdr3_length: 15
cdr3_nt: TGTGCCAGCCAAGCCTCGGACAGAGCTAACTATGGCTACACCTTC
cdr3_aa: CASQASDRANYGYTF

v_call: TRBV7-2
j_call: TRBJ2-7
d_call: -
cdr3_length: 12
cdr3_nt: TGTGCCAGCAGCTCAGGTGGCAGAGAGCAGTACTTC
cdr3_aa: CASSSGGREQYF

v_call: TRBV6-2/TRBV6-3
j_call: TRBJ1-1
d_call: TRBD1
cdr3_length: 14
cdr3_nt: TGTGCCAGCAGTGCACACAGGGGAAGAACTGAAGCTTTCTTT
cdr3_aa: CASSAHRGRTEAFF

v_call: TRBV2
j_call: TRBJ1-5
d_call: -
cdr3_length: 14
cdr3_nt: TGTGCCAGCAGAAGGACAGTCAGCAATCAGCCCCAGCATTTT
cdr3_aa: CASRRTVSNQPQHF

v_call: TRBV27
j_call: TRBJ1-2
d_call: TRBD1
cdr3_length: 15
cdr3_nt: TGTGCCAGCAGTCCCGGACAGGGGCGAGACTATGGCTACACCTTC
cdr3_aa: CASSPGQGRDYGYTF

v_call: TRBV10-3
j_call: TRBJ1-5
d_call: TRBD1
cdr3_length: 14
cdr3_nt: TGTGCCGTATCCGGGACAGGTAGCAATCAGCCCCAGCATTTT
cdr3_aa: CAVSGTGSNQPQHF

v_call: TRBV6-5
j_call: TRBJ1-6
d_call: -
cdr3_length: 15
cdr3_nt: TGTGCCAGCAGTTTTTCGGGAGGGCCTAATTCACCCCTCCACTTT
cdr3_aa: CASSFSGGPNSPLHF

v_call: TRBV6-6
j_call: TRBJ1-2
d_call: -
cdr3_length: 12
cdr3_nt: TGTGCCAGCAGCCTTCTCGGGGATGGCTACACCTTC
cdr3_aa: CASSLLGDGYTF

v_call: TRBV19
j_call: TRBJ1-5
d_call: TRBD1
cdr3_length: 14
cdr3_nt: TGTGCCAGTACCCGGACAGGGCAGGGACAGCCCCAGCATTTT
cdr3_aa: CASTRTGQGQPQHF